The clone carrying this T cell receptor beta chain has only a few counts. The sample belongs to a study of cytotoxic CD8 clonotypes in ibrutinib-treated CLL. Trimming cost V 0 bases and J 6 bases; bases outside gene matches: 5. The CDR3 runs to 15 residues. Germline lookup yields CDR1 ENHRY and CDR2 SYGVKD. Some clones are missing from TCRdb's copy, which holds only in-frame ones; the method was immunoSEQ multiplex PCR. This table has around 300,000 clones, roughly 80% appearing once. This rearrangement joins TRBV10-3 to TRBJ2-7; 10 nucleotides match TRBD2. The TCR originated in a human donor with chronic lymphocytic leukemia. Here the sequenced sample was PBMCs, taken before ibrutinib treatment. The CDR3 here is CAISESRLAGGEQYF. The CDR3 nucleotides are TGTGCCATCAGTGAGTCGAGGTTAGCGGGAGGCGAGCAGTACTTC.